Listed below are T cell receptor beta chains from one sample, sequenced in a study of T cells in Graves' hyperthyroidism and ophthalmopathy. In TCRdb, the multiplex PCR reads were re-called with MiXCR into one record per CDR3 protein. Found here are hundreds of thousands of distinct CDR3 sequences, around 20% of them singletons; the top ten hold 16%. Material: blood. The receptors originated from a woman aged 45-59 years with Graves' hyperthyroidism that later progressed to Graves' ophthalmopathy. Each CDR3 is given with its conserved first and last residue. A D gene is named only where the DNA matches it firmly. The size field is filled for only some rows; it gives once, few, many or a size class.

d_call j_call v_call clone_size cdr3_aa cdr3_nt
- TRBJ2-1 TRBV5-1 many CASRYQGGSFNEQFF TGCGCCAGCAGGTACCAGGGGGGATCGTTCAATGAGCAGTTCTTC
TRBD1 TRBJ2-5 TRBV2 many CASSERTGQETQYF TGTGCCAGCAGTGAACGGACAGGGCAAGAGACCCAGTACTTC
TRBD1 TRBJ1-6 TRBV25-1 - CASRYAGTGNSPLHF TGTGCCAGCAGATATGCCGGGACAGGGAATTCACCCCTCCACTTT
- TRBJ1-4 TRBV11-2 once CTSSFGDINEKLFF TGTACCAGCAGCTTTGGAGATATTAATGAAAAACTGTTTTTT
- TRBJ1-3 TRBV7-9 few CASSLDPGRSGNTIYF TGTGCCAGCAGCTTAGATCCAGGGCGGTCTGGAAACACCATATATTTT
- TRBJ1-6 TRBV7-2 - CASSLGWRKSPLHF TGTGCCAGCAGCTTAGGATGGAGAAAATCACCCCTCCACTTT
TRBD2 TRBJ2-3 TRBV12-3/TRBV12-4 - CASNPGTSGGMSTDTQYF TGTGCCAGCAATCCTGGGACTAGCGGGGGGATGAGCACAGATACGCAGTATTTT
TRBD1 TRBJ2-2 TRBV19 - CASSNQGAGGELFF TGTGCCAGTAGTAACCAGGGGGCCGGCGGGGAGCTGTTTTTT
- TRBJ2-7 TRBV7-9 - CAGSEVGYEQYF TGTGCCGGCAGCGAAGTAGGGTACGAGCAGTACTTC
- TRBJ1-2 TRBV5-6 - CASSQLLGEGNTF TGTGCCAGCAGTCAGTTACTGGGAGAGGGAAACACCTTC
- TRBJ1-1 TRBV5-5 - CASSHTGSQFRMNTEAFF TGTGCCAGCAGTCATACGGGATCCCAATTTAGGATGAACACTGAAGCTTTCTTT
TRBD2 TRBJ2-1 TRBV30 once CAWMPAGVQEQFF TGTGCCTGGATGCCCGCGGGGGTTCAAGAGCAGTTCTTC
TRBD1 TRBJ1-1 TRBV29-1 - CSVTPSGTGWTEAFF TGCAGCGTTACGCCGTCCGGGACAGGGTGGACTGAAGCTTTCTTT
- TRBJ2-5 TRBV7-3 - CASSLTFGSETQYF TGTGCCAGCAGCTTAACGTTTGGCAGTGAGACCCAGTACTTC
TRBD2 TRBJ2-1 TRBV20-1 few CSARDTSGGFYNEQFF TGCAGTGCTAGAGATACTAGCGGGGGGTTTTACAATGAGCAGTTCTTC
- TRBJ1-1 TRBV7-9 - CASRLRQTENTEAFF TGTGCCAGCAGACTTAGACAGACCGAGAACACTGAAGCTTTCTTT
- TRBJ2-5 TRBV12-3/TRBV12-4 - CASSFSSGPEETQYF TGTGCCAGCAGTTTTTCTTCGGGTCCGGAAGAGACCCAGTACTTC
- TRBJ2-7 TRBV3-1 many CASSQGIHYEQYF TGTGCCAGCAGCCAAGGGATCCACTACGAGCAGTACTTC
- TRBJ2-3 TRBV5-1 few CASSIQGSTDTQYF TGCGCCAGCAGCATACAGGGTTCCACAGATACGCAGTATTTT
- TRBJ2-1 TRBV6-1 few CASSTCGGRVCEQFF TGTGCCAGCAGTACCTGTGGGGGGCGGGTGTGTGAGCAGTTCTTC
- TRBJ2-4 TRBV11-1 - CASSFQNIQYF TGTGCCAGCAGCTTCCAAAACATTCAGTACTTC
- TRBJ1-5 TRBV30 many CAWGSGQPQHF TGTGCTTGGGGGTCGGGGCAGCCCCAGCATTTT
- TRBJ2-3 TRBV7-3 many CASSEGVESTQYF TGTGCCAGCTCCGAGGGGGTAGAAAGTACGCAGTATTTT
TRBD2 TRBJ2-1 TRBV7-2 many CASSLGALLAALYNEQFF TGTGCCAGCAGCTTAGGGGCCTTGCTAGCGGCTCTTTACAATGAGCAGTTCTTC
TRBD1 TRBJ1-5 TRBV6-5 few CASSYGTVYSNQPQHF TGTGCCAGCAGTTACGGGACAGTCTATAGCAATCAGCCCCAGCATTTT
- TRBJ1-6 TRBV6-1 - CASSDVYWGVVRSYNSPLHF TGTGCCAGCAGTGATGTATATTGGGGGGTTGTACGGTCCTATAATTCACCCCTCCACTTT
TRBD1 TRBJ1-1 TRBV5-1 many CASSLRQGREAFF TGCGCCAGCAGCCTGAGACAGGGTCGGGAAGCTTTCTTT
TRBD1 TRBJ1-5 TRBV20-1 few CSATGQPNQPQHF TGCAGTGCTACGGGACAGCCCAATCAGCCCCAGCATTTT
- TRBJ2-5 TRBV28 - CAREHTPHKGPSDLQETQYF TGTGCCAGAGAACACACCCCCCACAAGGGTCCGAGCGACCTCCAAGAGACCCAGTACTTC
TRBD2 TRBJ2-7 TRBV20-1 many CSARPGGLREQYF TGCAGTGCTAGACCGGGGGGGCTTCGTGAGCAGTACTTC
- TRBJ1-1 TRBV20-1 many CSAPTRSTEAFF TGCAGTGCCCCCACCAGGAGCACTGAAGCTTTCTTT
- TRBJ2-1 TRBV20-1 many CSARGGGQLSFNEQFF TGCAGTGCTAGAGGGGGGGGACAGCTCTCCTTCAATGAGCAGTTCTTC
TRBD2 TRBJ2-1 TRBV2 many CASSGRGVYNEQFF TGTGCCAGCAGTGGGCGGGGGGTTTACAATGAGCAGTTCTTC
TRBD2 TRBJ2-1 TRBV6-2/TRBV6-3 - CASSYEAGNNEQFF TGTGCCAGCAGTTACGAAGCGGGGAACAATGAGCAGTTCTTC
TRBD1 TRBJ2-2 TRBV5-1 many CASSLTGATGELFF TGCGCCAGCAGCTTGACAGGGGCCACCGGGGAGCTGTTTTTT
- TRBJ2-3 TRBV11-2 many CASSRVGGTDTQYF TGTGCCAGCAGCCGCGTTGGGGGCACAGATACGCAGTATTTT
TRBD2 TRBJ2-5 TRBV9 few CASSPLAGGKETQYF TGTGCCAGCAGCCCCCTGGCGGGGGGAAAAGAGACCCAGTACTTC
TRBD1 TRBJ2-5 TRBV12-3/TRBV12-4 many CASSSNRGVQETQYF TGTGCCAGCAGTTCTAACAGGGGGGTCCAAGAGACCCAGTACTTC
TRBD1 TRBJ2-5 TRBV7-8 many CASTPGGSGETQYF TGTGCCAGCACCCCAGGGGGCAGTGGAGAGACCCAGTACTTC
TRBD1 TRBJ2-2 TRBV9 - CASSPRTGVGTGELFF TGTGCCAGCAGCCCCAGGACAGGGGTGGGAACCGGGGAGCTGTTTTTT
- TRBJ2-2 TRBV30 - CAWSVIGGGELFF TGTGCCTGGAGTGTAATCGGTGGCGGGGAGCTGTTTTTT
- TRBJ1-1 TRBV10-3 many CAISEAREAFF TGTGCCATCAGTGAGGCCCGTGAAGCTTTCTTT
TRBD1 TRBJ1-5 TRBV7-6 - CASSSGGEQPQHF TGTGCCAGCAGCTCAGGGGGGGAACAGCCCCAGCATTTT
TRBD1 TRBJ2-7 TRBV29-1 once CSLGDRERGSYEQYF TGCAGCCTGGGGGACAGGGAAAGGGGCTCCTACGAGCAGTACTTC
- TRBJ1-5 TRBV5-1 few CASSLGGSLNQPQHF TGCGCCAGCAGCTTGGGAGGCAGCCTCAATCAGCCCCAGCATTTT
TRBD2 TRBJ2-3 TRBV20-1 many CSARDRGWGTSHSTDTQYF TGCAGTGCTAGAGATCGAGGTTGGGGGACTAGCCACAGCACAGATACGCAGTATTTT
TRBD2 TRBJ2-2 TRBV20-1 - CSALGLAGVLTGELFF TGCAGTGCATTGGGACTAGCGGGGGTGTTAACCGGGGAGCTGTTTTTT
- TRBJ2-2 TRBV19 few CASSIYRTPLNTGELFF TGTGCCAGTAGTATTTATCGGACACCTCTCAACACCGGGGAGCTGTTTTTT
- TRBJ1-3 TRBV2 many CASSEDVRGTGNTIYF TGTGCCAGCAGTGAAGATGTCAGGGGAACTGGAAACACCATATATTTT
- TRBJ1-1 TRBV29-1 - CSVAGTTNTEAFF TGCAGCGTTGCCGGGACAACTAACACTGAAGCTTTCTTT
- TRBJ1-5 TRBV3-1 - CASSKQVTPIQPQHF TGTGCCAGCAGCAAACAGGTGACCCCCATCCAGCCCCAGCATTTT
TRBD1 TRBJ2-1 TRBV20-1 few CSASLHLTGGDYNEQFF TGCAGTGCTAGTCTCCACCTGACAGGGGGTGATTACAATGAGCAGTTCTTC
- TRBJ2-7 TRBV30 many CAWRQGGVDEQYF TGTGCCTGGAGGCAGGGGGGAGTGGACGAGCAGTACTTC
- TRBJ1-4 TRBV7-9 few CASSLEVDEKLFF TGTGCCAGCAGCTTAGAGGTGGACGAAAAACTGTTTTTT
- TRBJ1-2 TRBV11-2 many CASSPLDSNGYTF TGTGCCAGCAGCCCGTTGGACAGTAACGGCTACACCTTC
- TRBJ2-7 TRBV4-1 - CASSQVRVSYEQYF TGCGCCAGCAGCCAAGTTCGGGTCTCCTACGAGCAGTACTTC
- TRBJ2-3 TRBV6-1 - CASSDGTNTDTQYF TGTGCCAGCAGCGACGGGACAAACACAGATACGCAGTATTTT